One and the same sample provided the 20 T cell receptor beta chains below, sequenced in a study of blood T cell repertoires in COVID-19. TCRdb keeps only in-frame clones here, not all; method: immunoSEQ multiplex PCR. The sample lists 300,000 to 350,000 clones; around 90% were seen once. The sample consisted of peripheral blood. These receptors were obtained from a woman aged 25 to 39 with COVID-19, enrolled during active disease.

This rearrangement joins TRBV6-2 or TRBV6-3 to TRBJ1-5; D not certain. Germline-derived CDR1 and CDR2 are MNHEY and SVGEGT. The length of the CDR3 is 14 residues. V lost 2 bases and J 6 bases, leaving 11 bases between the germline ends. The CDR3 DNA follows: TGTGCCAGCAGTTACACGGCGGAGAGTCAGCCCCAGCATTTT. Translation gives CASSYTAESQPQHF.

CDR3 DNA sequence: TGTGCCAGCAGCTTACCGGGCCCAGGGGGAAAAGAGACCCAGTACTTC. Its protein product is CASSLPGPGGKETQYF. The chain uses TRBV5-4 and TRBJ2-5; 7 bases align to TRBD1. V shed 2 bases and J 3 bases; nucleotides not matched to a gene: 10. CDR1 is SGHNT and CDR2 is YYREEE in the germline V gene (reference sequence). The CDR3 consists of 16 residues.

The J gene is TRBJ2-3, the V gene TRBV2, with D unresolved. Germline V CDR1 and CDR2: SNHLY, FYNNEI. The CDR3 contains 13 residues. Between the trimmed V and J ends, which lost 4 bases and 2 bases, there was a span of 7 bases. CDR3: CASSAYYTDTQYF. The CDR3 DNA is TGTGCCAGCAGTGCCTACTACACAGATACGCAGTATTTT.

This clone has only a few counts. This sequence joins TRBV25-1 and TRBJ1-1, with a weak D call TRBD1 (5 bases). Germline V lookup: CDR1 MGHDK, CDR2 SYGVNS. Trimming took off 3 bases at V and 10 bases at J, with 18 bases between the two ends. The CDR3 covers 14 residues. The CDR3 protein is CASSEVGVERGAFF. CDR3 nucleotide sequence: TGTGCCAGCAGTGAGGTAGGGGTGGAGAGAGGAGCTTTCTTT.

V and J are TRBV11-1 and TRBJ1-2, with D tentatively TRBD1 (5 bases). The V gene's germline CDR1 is SGHAT and CDR2 FQDESV (reference sequence). V shed 5 bases and J shed 6 bases, with 16 bases lying between them. CDR3 length: 14 amino acids. In DNA form, the CDR3 reads TGTGCCAGCAGCGATGTGCCAGGGCTACATGGCTACACCTTC. It specifies CASSDVPGLHGYTF.

V is TRBV5-1 and J is TRBJ2-3; 9 positions match TRBD2. The V gene's germline CDR1 is SGHRS and CDR2 YFSETQ. The CDR3 runs 18 residues. V was clipped by 4 bases and J by 0 bases; unmatched bases: 12. DNA for the CDR3: TGCGCCAGCAGCGTCTCGCCGATAGCGGGAGCCAGCACAGATACGCAGTATTTT. Its translation: CASSVSPIAGASTDTQYF.

This chain links TRBV18 with TRBJ2-5, with 9 positions matching TRBD2. With 1 base clipped from V and 6 bases from J, the junction kept 15 bases outside the gene matches. There are 18 residues in the CDR3. CDR1 and CDR2 from the germline V gene are KGHSH and LQKENI. CDR3 amino acids: CASSPLSGLREGRKTQYF. The CDR3 nucleotides read TGTGCCAGCTCACCACTTTCAGGGTTGCGGGAGGGCCGGAAGACCCAGTACTTC.

The chain is built from TRBV19 and TRBJ2-7, with 8 nucleotides matching TRBD2. The CDR3 runs 16 residues. Germline V gives CDR1 LNHDA, CDR2 SQIVND (reference sequence). Germline trimming cut 3 bases from V and 0 bases from J; bases unmatched to any gene: 7. The CDR3 region has the DNA TGTGCCAGTAGTATCCGGGCCAGCGGGAGCTCCTACGAGCAGTACTTC. Its protein is CASSIRASGSSYEQYF. The variable domain in full, completed from reference TRBV19 and TRBJ2-7, reads DGGITQSPKYLFRKEGQNVTLSCEQNLNHDAMYWYRQDPGQGLRLIYYSQIVNDFQKGDIAEGYSVSREKKESFPLTVTSAQKNPTAFYLCASSIRASGSSYEQYFGPGTRLTVT.

The V and J genes are TRBV6-5 and TRBJ1-2; D call uncertain. The V and J ends lost 6 bases and 0 bases respectively, with 8 bases between them. CDR1 MNHEY and CDR2 SVGAGI come from the germline V gene. CDR3 length: 13 residues. The CDR3 reads CASRRVANYGYTF. The CDR3 DNA sequence: TGTGCCAGCAGACGGGTCGCTAACTATGGCTACACCTTC.

The V and J genes are TRBV7-9 and TRBJ1-1; unclear D gene. The germline V and J ends were trimmed by 7 bases and 2 bases, with 11 bases remaining between them. This CDR3 region has 13 residues. Germline CDR1 is SEHNR and CDR2 is FQNEAQ (reference sequence). The CDR3 DNA is TGTGCCAGCAATCTGAGCGGCAACACTGAAGCTTTCTTT. This encodes CASNLSGNTEAFF.

The chain recombines TRBV30 with TRBJ1-1; D is ambiguous. Between the trimmed V and J ends, which lost 0 bases and 1 base, there was a span of 6 bases. This CDR3 comprises 13 residues. CDR1 is GTSNPN and CDR2 is SVGIG in the germline V gene (reference sequence). DNA for the CDR3: TGTGCCTGGAGTGTACCGGGGAACACTGAAGCTTTCTTT. It codes for CAWSVPGNTEAFF.

This chain connects TRBV10-3 to TRBJ1-1; D not certain. V lost 2 bases to trimming and J lost 8 bases, with 15 bases between them. The V gene's germline CDR1 is ENHRY and CDR2 SYGVKD. The length of the CDR3 is 14 residues. DNA for the CDR3: TGTGCCATCAGTGAGACTTTCCCTCCTAACGAAGCTTTCTTT. This sequence encodes CAISETFPPNEAFF.

CDR3 sequence reads: CASSQARAAEEQYF. CDR3 bases: TGCGCCAGCAGCCAAGCCAGGGCTGCTGAAGAGCAGTACTTC. V gene TRBV4-1 combines with J gene TRBJ2-7; D might be TRBD1 (5 bases). Trimming removed 1 base at V and 7 bases at J, with 14 bases between. The germline CDR1 and CDR2 sequences are MGHRA and YSYEKL. The CDR3 spans 14 residues.

The V and J genes are TRBV7-2 and TRBJ2-7; D is uncertain. The V and J ends lost 5 bases and 2 bases respectively, with 10 bases between them. This CDR3 spans 13 amino acids. CDR1 is SGHTA and CDR2 is FQGNSA in the germline V gene. The CDR3 spells CASSPTLPYEQYF. The CDR3 DNA follows: TGTGCCAGCAGCCCGACTCTACCCTACGAGCAGTACTTC.

V gene TRBV11-2 combines with J gene TRBJ2-3; D is possibly TRBD1 (5 bases). The V gene lost 2 bases and the J gene lost 3 bases, with 9 bases spanning the gap. The CDR3 has 14 residues. Germline lookup yields CDR1 SGHAT and CDR2 FQNNGV. The CDR3 is CASSLSRATDTQYF. The CDR3 bases are TGTGCCAGCAGCTTAAGCAGGGCAACAGATACGCAGTATTTT. Complete variable domain (other parts from reference TRBV11-2 and TRBJ2-3): EAGVAQSPRYKIIEKRQSVAFWCNPISGHATLYWYQQILGQGPKLLIQFQNNGVVDDSQLPKDRFSAERLKGVDSTLKIQPAKLEDSAVYLCASSLSRATDTQYFGPGTRLTVL.

The chain carries TRBV19 and TRBJ1-5, with D maybe TRBD1 (5 bases). The V end lost 6 bases, the J end lost 3 bases, and 12 bases lay between the germline ends. The CDR3 sequence is 14 residues long. Germline CDR1 is LNHDA and CDR2 is SQIVND (reference sequence). The CDR3 sequence is CASRRRADNQPQHF. The CDR3 bases are TGTGCCAGTAGGCGCAGGGCCGACAATCAGCCCCAGCATTTT.

V is TRBV5-1 and J is TRBJ1-1; possible D gene TRBD1, 6 bases. Trimming pared 4 bases from V and 4 bases from J, leaving 14 bases between. The CDR3 spans 14 residues. From germline, CDR1 is SGHRS and CDR2 YFSETQ. This CDR3 reads CASSPRRGSTEAFF. CDR3 sequence (DNA): TGCGCCAGCAGCCCCCGCAGGGGTAGCACTGAAGCTTTCTTT. Complete variable domain (other parts from reference TRBV5-1 and TRBJ1-1): KAGVTQTPRYLIKTRGQQVTLSCSPISGHRSVSWYQQTPGQGLQFLFEYFSETQRNKGNFPGRFSGRQFSNSRSEMNVSTLELGDSALYLCASSPRRGSTEAFFGQGTRLTVV.

A single count supports this clone. The gene calls are TRBV9 and TRBJ2-2; D gene uncertain. The CDR3 is 14 amino acids. The V gene lost 0 bases and the J gene lost 0 bases, with 3 bases spanning the gap. Germline V gene data show CDR1 as SGDLS and CDR2 as YYNGEE. The CDR3 loop is CASSVGTNTGELFF. CDR3 bases: TGTGCCAGCAGCGTAGGTACGAACACCGGGGAGCTGTTTTTT.

The V and J genes are TRBV24-1 and TRBJ2-3; TRBD1 matches 9 bases. There are 16 residues in the CDR3. Losses at the gene ends were 5 bases for V and 0 bases for J; bases not matched to a gene: 5. CDR1 KGHDR and CDR2 SFDVKD come from the germline V gene. The CDR3 protein is CATSGGQGASTDTQYF. The CDR3 region has the DNA TGTGCCACCAGTGGGGGACAGGGAGCTAGCACAGATACGCAGTATTTT.

V usage is TRBV7-2 and J usage is TRBJ1-1; D might be TRBD1 (6 bases). V was cut by 3 bases and J by 5 bases, with 19 bases left in between. Germline-derived CDR1 and CDR2 are SGHTA and FQGNSA. The CDR3 consists of 16 residues. For the CDR3, the DNA is TGTGCCAGCAGCTTCATAACAGGGATAGGAAAGACTGAAGCTTTCTTT. The encoded protein is CASSFITGIGKTEAFF.